A single T cell receptor beta chain is shown here with its context. The antigen is not known. This sample is drawn from a study of beta chain features in type 1 diabetes. Overall study findings and caveats: Cells expressing TCR highly could be over-represented by cDNA sequencing.

Stem cell-like memory, regulatory, central memory and naive CD4+ cells were sorted via CD45RO/CCR7/CD25/CD127/CD95/CD27. Without exception, sorted populations had purity beyond 95%. V lost 5 bases, J lost 6 bases, and 15 bases stayed unmatched. This CDR3 is 18 amino acids long. In germline, CDR1 is SGHAT, CDR2 FQNNGV. Sequencing targeted expressed TCRB transcripts, as all isolated RNA had been reverse transcribed. Sequencing was performed with immunoSEQ multiplex PCR; in TCRdb, only in-frame clones are kept and a portion is missing. The table includes under 450,000 clones, over 13% detected once. The TCR comes from a woman younger than 35 in good health. The chain couples TRBV11-2 to TRBJ2-3; TRBD2 matches 12 bases. The source material was naive CD4+ T cells from blood. The CDR3: CASSTTTSGLAGFDTQYF. CDR3 in DNA: TGTGCCAGCAGCACCACCACCTCTGGACTAGCGGGATTTGATACGCAGTATTTT.